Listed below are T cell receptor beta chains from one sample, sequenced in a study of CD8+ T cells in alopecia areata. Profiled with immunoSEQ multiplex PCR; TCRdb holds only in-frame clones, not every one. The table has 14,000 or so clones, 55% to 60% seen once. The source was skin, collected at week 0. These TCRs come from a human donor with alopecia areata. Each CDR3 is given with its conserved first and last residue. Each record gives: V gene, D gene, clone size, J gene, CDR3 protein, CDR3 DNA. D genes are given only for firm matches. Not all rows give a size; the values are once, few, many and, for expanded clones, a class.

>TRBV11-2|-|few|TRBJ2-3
CASSFNAQSWDTQYF
TGTGCCAGCAGCTTTAACGCGCAGTCTTGGGATACGCAGTATTTT
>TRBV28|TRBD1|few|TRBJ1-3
CASSLSTGAINTIYF
TGTGCCAGCAGTTTATCGACAGGGGCGATAAACACCATATATTTT
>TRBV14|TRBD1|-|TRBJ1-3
CASSLLGDRAGNTIYF
TGTGCCAGCAGCCTTCTAGGGGACAGAGCCGGAAACACCATATATTTT
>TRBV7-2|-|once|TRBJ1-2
CASSLGPQGHGYTF
TGTGCCAGCAGCTTAGGTCCTCAGGGCCATGGCTACACCTTC
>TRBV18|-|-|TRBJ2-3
CASSPLQGTDTQYF
TGTGCCAGCTCACCACTCCAGGGGACAGATACGCAGTATTTT
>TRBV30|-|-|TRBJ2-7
CAWSSPLGDSSSYEQYF
TGTGCCTGGAGCTCTCCTCTGGGGGACTCCAGTTCCTACGAGCAGTACTTC
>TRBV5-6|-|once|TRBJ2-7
CASSLWGTPSEQYF
TGTGCCAGCAGCTTGTGGGGCACCCCTTCCGAGCAGTACTTC
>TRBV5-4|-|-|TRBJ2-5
CASSLDGGAQYF
TGTGCCAGCAGCTTGGACGGAGGGGCCCAGTACTTC
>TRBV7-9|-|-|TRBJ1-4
CASSSRYIGREKLFF
TGTGCCAGCAGCTCGCGTTACATAGGCCGGGAAAAACTGTTTTTT
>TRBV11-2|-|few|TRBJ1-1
CASSTAESGGTEAFF
TGTGCCAGCAGCACCGCTGAGTCCGGAGGCACTGAAGCTTTCTTT
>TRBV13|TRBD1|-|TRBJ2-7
CASSSTSRDRDYEQYF
TGTGCCAGCAGCTCCACTAGCCGGGACAGGGACTACGAGCAGTACTTC
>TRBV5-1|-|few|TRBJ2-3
CASSPRSNTDTQYF
TGCGCCAGCAGCCCGCGTTCTAACACAGATACGCAGTATTTT
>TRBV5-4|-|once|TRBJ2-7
CASSHSFGEASYEQYF
TGCGCCAGCAGCCATTCGTTCGGGGAAGCGTCCTACGAGCAGTACTTC
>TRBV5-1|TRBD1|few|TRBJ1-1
CASRHWDRVGNTEAFF
TGCGCCAGCCGCCACTGGGACAGGGTTGGGAACACTGAAGCTTTCTTT